This T cell receptor beta chain originates from a study of shared clonotypes between healthy human individuals. Germline CDR1 MDHEN, CDR2 SYDVKM. V was pared by 7 bases and J by 12 bases, with 16 bases between. This CDR3 has 12 residues. Overall study results and limits: Around 4.7% was the fraction of naive CD4 clonotypes found shared across several donors.

The assay was immunoSEQ multiplex PCR, and TCRdb's table has in-frame clones only and misses some. The sample includes some 200,000 clones, 50% to 80% seen only once; the top ten take approximately 12%. As to this clone: Its antigen is currently unknown.

The TCR was taken from a man younger than 45 in good health. This chain uses TRBV28 with TRBJ1-5; no clear D gene. Source material: memory CD4+ T cells sorted from blood. Regarding subset: CD45RA-negative fraction. CDR3 nucleotide sequence: TGTGCCAGCACCAGGAGGAAAGAGCGCCAGCATTTT. Protein: CASTRRKERQHF.